A single sample gave rise to the 7 T cell receptor beta chains below, sequenced in a study of T cells in Graves' hyperthyroidism and ophthalmopathy. What was amplified from RNA transcripts were TCR beta CDR3 regions. The HTBI primer set served for first-round RT-PCR of the TCR CDR3. MiXCR was run by TCRdb on the multiplex PCR reads, yielding one entry per CDR3 protein. The repertoire holds about 260,000 distinct CDR3 sequences, with 15% to 20% as singletons. The sequencing sample was made of blood. The receptors derive from a woman aged 18-30 years with Graves' ophthalmopathy.

V usage is TRBV20-1 and J usage is TRBJ1-2; D gene ambiguous. The CDR3 loop spans 12 amino acids. V was pared by 6 bases and J by 4 bases, with 12 bases between. In germline, CDR1 is DFQATT, CDR2 SNEGSKA (reference sequence). The CDR3 is CSALDGSYGYTF. CDR3 DNA sequence: TGCAGTGCCTTGGACGGCTCCTATGGCTACACCTTC.

This clonotype occurred many times. The rearrangement joins TRBV7-9 to TRBJ1-1; 7 bases fit TRBD1. This CDR3 spans 13 amino acids. CDR1 SEHNR and CDR2 FQNEAQ come from the germline V gene (reference sequence). The trim removed 2 bases at V and 6 bases at J, leaving 3 bases unmatched. The CDR3 spells CASSLPQGAEAFF. CDR3 bases: TGTGCCAGCAGCTTACCCCAGGGGGCTGAAGCTTTCTTT.

V usage is TRBV20-1 and J usage is TRBJ2-1; no clear D gene. V was trimmed by 6 bases and J by 6 bases, leaving 21 bases between them. This CDR3 comprises 15 residues. CDR1 is DFQATT and CDR2 is SNEGSKA in the germline V gene (reference sequence). DNA for the CDR3: TGCAGTGCCCACTCTGTTGGCCGACGGGTCAATGAGCAGTTCTTC. Its translation: CSAHSVGRRVNEQFF.

A few counts support this clonotype. The chain links TRBV5-6 to TRBJ2-7, with TRBD1 matching 8 bases. V gave up 0 bases and J gave up 5 bases; unmatched junction bases: 4. In germline, CDR1 is SGHDT, CDR2 YYEEEE. The CDR3 spans 14 residues. DNA of the CDR3: TGTGCCAGCAGCTTGGTGGGACAGGTGGACGAGCAGTACTTC. It encodes CASSLVGQVDEQYF.

This clonotype has ten or more counts. The chain is built from TRBV3-1 and TRBJ2-1; maybe TRBD2 (6 bases). Trimming removed 1 base from V and 0 bases from J, with 7 bases in between. Germline values: CDR1 LGHDT, CDR2 YNNKEL (reference sequence). CDR3 length: 15 amino acids. CDR3 bases: TGTGCCAGCAGCCAAGTTAGCGGCTCCTACAATGAGCAGTTCTTC. This gives the protein CASSQVSGSYNEQFF.

This clonotype has a count of ten or more. This rearrangement joins TRBV28 to TRBJ1-5; 8 bases agree with TRBD1. The trim removed 7 bases at V and 7 bases at J, leaving 12 bases unmatched. CDR1 is MDHEN and CDR2 is SYDVKM in the germline V gene. The CDR3 is 15 residues long. DNA for the CDR3: TGTGCCAGCAATAATCCGACAGGGGTTCAGCAGCCCCAGCATTTT. Translated: CASNNPTGVQQPQHF.

The chain links TRBV5-1 to TRBJ2-7, with TRBD1 matching 7 bases. The CDR3 extends over 16 amino acids. Germline loops: CDR1 SGHRS, CDR2 YFSETQ. V dropped 0 bases and J dropped 0; count of bases not matched to a gene: 6. Here the CDR3 DNA reads TGCGCCAGCAGCTTGGCCGACGGGACAGACTCCTACGAGCAGTACTTC. Protein: CASSLADGTDSYEQYF.